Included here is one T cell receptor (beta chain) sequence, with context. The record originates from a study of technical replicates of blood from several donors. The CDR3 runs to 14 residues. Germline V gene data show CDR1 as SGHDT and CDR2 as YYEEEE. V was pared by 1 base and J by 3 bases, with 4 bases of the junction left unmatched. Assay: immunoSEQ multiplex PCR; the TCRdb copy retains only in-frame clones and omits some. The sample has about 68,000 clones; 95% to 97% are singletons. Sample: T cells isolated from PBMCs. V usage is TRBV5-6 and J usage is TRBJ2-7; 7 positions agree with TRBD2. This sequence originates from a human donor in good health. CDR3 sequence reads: CASSLSLADYEQYF. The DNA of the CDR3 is TGTGCCAGCAGCTTGAGTCTAGCGGACTACGAGCAGTACTTC.